This TCR beta chain originates from a study of neurological immune-mediated disorders. V was pared by 5 bases and J by 2 bases, with 5 bases of the junction left unmatched. CDR1 is SGHVS, CDR2 FNYEAQ, per germline. CDR3 length: 15 amino acids. The table lists this clonotype with many counts. Time point: longitudinal time-point 2. In every sequencing run, more than 190 million TCR-beta sequences were generated from 15-18 subjects. TCRdb re-called the 5' RACE reads with MiXCR, one entry per CDR3 protein. The sample has 65,000 to 95,000 distinct CDR3 sequences; about 5.6% are singletons. Material for sequencing was PBMCs. The clonotype originates from an older woman with multiple sclerosis. The V call is TRBV7-6, the J call TRBJ2-1; TRBD1 matches at 8 bases. The CDR3 spells CASSRTGSAYNEQFF. In nucleotides, the CDR3 is TGTGCCAGCAGCCGGACAGGGTCCGCCTACAATGAGCAGTTCTTC.